The clone carrying this T cell receptor beta chain was recorded a few times. Antigen specificity is unknown. The data are from a study of T cells after yellow fever vaccination. General study points: Most primary-vaccination clones reappeared after the booster (less than 98% CD4, 75% to 90% CD8).

The CDR3 has 17 residues. Germline CDR1 and CDR2: LGHNA and YNFKEQ. The J segment lost 3 bases and the V segment lost 0 bases, leaving 7 bases of the junction unmatched. Template switching by 5'RACE produced TCR cDNA, adding a universal primer site and UMIs. TCRdb re-derived calls from the 5' RACE reads in MiXCR, one entry per CDR3 protein. Here the sample spans about 350,000 distinct CDR3 sequences, approximately 8% being singletons. The specimen comprised PBMCs, sampled roughly 46 days after the first yellow fever vaccination. This TCR was sampled from a man younger than 30 who received the YFV17D yellow fever vaccine. The rearrangement links TRBV4-2 to TRBJ2-3, with 9 bases matching TRBD2. The chain's CDR3 is CASSQDGAGGQTDTQYF. The CDR3 DNA is TGTGCCAGCAGCCAAGACGGGGCGGGGGGGCAAACAGATACGCAGTATTTT.